This T cell receptor beta chain was captured in a study of siplizumab effects on memory and regulatory T cells. Trimming pared 2 bases from V and 2 bases from J, leaving 13 bases between. This CDR3 comprises 16 residues. Germline CDR1 MNHNY, CDR2 SVGAGI (reference sequence). The assay was immunoSEQ multiplex PCR, and TCRdb's table has in-frame clones only and misses some. The data hold approximately 91,000 clones, with 95% observed a single time. The chain couples TRBV6-6 to TRBJ1-3, with a weak D call TRBD1 (5 bases). The source is a human donor in good health. The sample consisted of CD8+ T cells sorted from blood. The CDR3 reads CASSYGLPRAGNTIYF. For the CDR3, the DNA is TGTGCCAGCAGTTACGGTCTCCCCAGGGCTGGAAACACCATATATTTT.